This entry lists 17 T cell receptor beta chains sequenced from one sample in a study of cytomegalovirus exposure and HLA in healthy donors. Primers for the PCR totalled 60 Vbeta and 13 Jbeta. Repertoires were generated with immunoSEQ multiplex PCR, while TCRdb's copy carries only in-frame clones and drops some. This sample has under 130,000 clones; approximately 70% occur once, and the top ten carry less than 3.5%. The sequenced sample consisted of PBMCs. These receptors all come from a woman aged 50 to 60 in good health and CMV-seronegative.

The CDR3 coding sequence is TGTGCCAGCAGCAAAGGTGGAGTCCAGGGGAACACTGAAGCTTTCTTT. This sequence encodes CASSKGGVQGNTEAFF. The rearrangement links TRBV21-1 to TRBJ1-1; the listed D gene, TRBD1, was not tested against the DNA. TRBV21-1 is a documented pseudogene. The CDR3 has 16 amino acids.

This chain connects TRBV5-6 to TRBJ2-3; D might be TRBD2 (5 bases). The CDR3 has 14 residues. CDR1 is SGHDT and CDR2 is YYEEEE in the germline V gene. Trimming left V 4 bases short and J 1 base short, with 10 bases between. The CDR3 protein is CASSQQLGTDTQYF. The CDR3 region has the DNA TGTGCCAGCAGCCAACAACTAGGCACAGATACGCAGTATTTT. The whole variable domain, filled in from reference TRBV5-6 and TRBJ2-3, reads DAGVTQSPTHLIKTRGQQVTLRCSPKSGHDTVSWYQQALGQGPQFIFQYYEEEERQRGNFPDRFSGHQFPNYSSELNVNALLLGDSALYLCASSQQLGTDTQYFGPGTRLTVL.

There are a few counts of this clone. CDR3 nucleotide sequence: TGTGCCTGGAGTTGGAGGGCGGGGGGTGAAAAACTGTTTTTT. This gives the protein CAWSWRAGGEKLFF. The rearrangement uses TRBV30 and TRBJ1-4; D is perhaps TRBD1 (5 bases). This CDR3 comprises 14 residues. V lost 2 bases and J 7 bases, leaving 14 bases between the germline ends. Germline V gene sequence: CDR1 GTSNPN, CDR2 SVGIG (reference sequence). The full variable domain, its missing parts supplied by reference TRBV30 and TRBJ1-4, is SQTIHQWPATLVQPVGSPLSLECTVEGTSNPNLYWYRQAAGRGLQLLFYSVGIGQISSEVPQNLSASRPQDRQFILSSKKLLLSDSGFYLCAWSWRAGGEKLFFGSGTQLSVL.

This clone was seen a few times. The sample holds other DNA sequences that translate to the same CDR3. This chain joins TRBV10-2 and TRBJ2-2, with TRBD2 identical over 12 bases. Germline-derived CDR1 and CDR2 are WSHSY and SAAADI. Trimming took 8 bases from V and 5 from J; bases not matched to a gene: 3. The CDR3 loop spans 14 amino acids. For the CDR3, the DNA is TGCGCCAGCCGGACTAGCGGGACGACCGGGGAGCTGTTTTTT. Translating gives CASRTSGTTGELFF.

This sequence joins TRBV4-1 and TRBJ2-5; D is undetermined. Germline CDR1 is MGHRA and CDR2 is YSYEKL. The CDR3 consists of 14 residues. V dropped 4 bases and J dropped 2 bases, with 11 bases sitting between them. The CDR3 DNA is TGCGCCAGCAGCCTACAGTTCATTCAAGAGACCCAGTACTTC. Its translation is CASSLQFIQETQYF.

The CDR3 DNA reads as TGTGCCAGTACCCCGTTCGCGAGCAATCAGCCCCAGCATTTT. This sequence encodes CASTPFASNQPQHF. The V and J genes are TRBV19 and TRBJ1-5; D remains unclear. Germline V gene lookup returns CDR1 LNHDA and CDR2 SQIVND (reference sequence). The germline V and J ends were trimmed by 7 bases and 1 base, with 11 bases remaining between them. The CDR3 is 14 residues long.

Only one count was recorded for this clone. The rearrangement uses TRBV7-8 and TRBJ2-7; D not certain. The CDR3 runs 13 residues. Germline CDR1 and CDR2: SGHVS and FQNEAQ. The V end lost 1 base, the J end lost 3 bases, and 7 bases lay between the germline ends. The CDR3 region is CASSLVRSYEQYF. CDR3 nucleotide sequence: TGTGCCAGCAGCTTAGTACGCAGCTACGAGCAGTACTTC.

This clone has more than one count but fewer than ten. The CDR3 DNA follows: TGTGCCAGAAGCCAGCGGACAGGGGGAGGTAGCAATCAGCCCCAGCATTTT. Translated: CARSQRTGGGSNQPQHF. This chain uses TRBV5-3 with TRBJ1-5; 10 positions match TRBD1. TRBV5-3 is sorted into the ORF group, with uncertain function. V gave up 4 bases and J gave up 0 bases; unmatched junction bases: 7. CDR3 length: 17 amino acids.

CDR3 residues: CASSYSSGPSTDTQYF. The CDR3 nucleotides read TGTGCCAGCAGTTACTCTTCCGGTCCTAGCACAGATACGCAGTATTTT. The V call is TRBV6-5, the J call TRBJ2-3; D not certain. Germline CDR1 MNHEY, CDR2 SVGAGI. The germline V and J ends were trimmed by 0 bases and 0 bases, with 10 bases remaining between them. This CDR3 is 16 amino acids long.

This clone came up once. The chain employs TRBV7-3 and TRBJ2-1; 8 positions agree with TRBD1. The CDR3 is made up of 15 amino acids. V lost 4 bases to trimming and J lost 2 bases; unmatched junction nucleotides: 4. CDR1 SGHTA and CDR2 FQGTGA come from the germline V gene. CDR3 in amino acids: CASSSGQGAYNEQFF. CDR3 coding DNA: TGTGCCAGCAGCTCAGGACAGGGCGCCTACAATGAGCAGTTCTTC. The full variable domain, rest sourced from reference TRBV7-3 and TRBJ2-1, is GAGVSQTPSNKVTEKGKYVELRCDPISGHTALYWYRQSLGQGPEFLIYFQGTGAADDSGLPNDRFFAVRPEGSVSTLKIQRTERGDSAVYLCASSSGQGAYNEQFFGPGTRLTVL.

This clone was seen a few times. V is TRBV29-1 and J is TRBJ1-1; 8 nucleotides agree with TRBD1. J lost 9 bases, V lost 0 bases, and 12 bases had no gene match. Germline loops: CDR1 SQVTM, CDR2 ANQGSEA. The CDR3 has 15 residues. CDR3 sequence (DNA): TGCAGCGTTGAAGATAGTTGGACAGGGTCGGGAAAAGCTTTCTTT. It is translated as CSVEDSWTGSGKAFF.

V and J are TRBV11-3 and TRBJ2-7, with 7 nucleotides matching TRBD2. CDR1 and CDR2 (germline): SGHNT, YENEEA. This CDR3 contains 15 residues. V lost 3 bases to trimming and J lost 2 bases; unmatched junction nucleotides: 7. CDR3 in amino acids: CASSFGTGGTYEQYF. The CDR3 DNA reads TGTGCCAGCAGCTTCGGGACGGGAGGTACCTACGAGCAGTACTTC.

In nucleotides, the CDR3 is TGTGCCAGCAGTGGGGACAGTAAAAACGAGCAGTACTTC. Translation gives CASSGDSKNEQYF. This chain connects TRBV2 to TRBJ2-7, with TRBD1 matching over 7 bases. Germline V gives CDR1 SNHLY, CDR2 FYNNEI. CDR3 size: 13 residues. V shed 4 bases and J 5 bases; nucleotides not matched to a gene: 5.

This clone was counted once. This chain joins TRBV6-1 and TRBJ2-7, with a weak D call TRBD1 (6 bases). The germline CDR1 and CDR2 sequences are MNHNS and SASEGT. The CDR3 totals 14 residues. Trimming stripped 7 bases from V and 3 bases from J, with 16 bases between. The CDR3: CASKLQGGVYEQYF. DNA of the CDR3: TGTGCCAGCAAGCTACAGGGTGGGGTCTACGAGCAGTACTTC.

This clone was picked up a small number of times. The V gene is TRBV11-3, the J gene TRBJ2-3; 7 nucleotides align to TRBD1. In germline, CDR1 is SGHNT, CDR2 YENEEA. Trimming removed 4 bases from V and 6 bases from J; junction bases left unmatched: 7. This CDR3 contains 14 residues. The CDR3 region has the DNA TGTGCCAGCAGCTCAAGTACAGGGGCTGATACGCAGTATTTT. Protein sequence: CASSSSTGADTQYF.

This chain joins TRBV7-2 and TRBJ2-5, with a tentative D call TRBD1 (6 bases). Trimming stripped 2 bases from V and 10 bases from J, with 26 bases between. The CDR3 runs 17 residues. CDR1 and CDR2 (germline): SGHTA, FQGNSA. The CDR3 sequence: CASSLIPRGPIGVVQYF. In DNA form, the CDR3 reads TGTGCCAGCAGCTTAATTCCCAGGGGCCCCATTGGGGTAGTCCAGTACTTC.

The chain uses TRBV4-1 and TRBJ2-5; a weak D match, TRBD2 (5 bases). CDR1 and CDR2 from the germline V gene are MGHRA and YSYEKL. The CDR3 is 13 residues long. Trimming removed 4 bases at V and 3 bases at J, with 9 bases between. DNA of the CDR3: TGCGCCAGCAGCCGAGGGAAAGAAGAGACCCAGTACTTC. Translating it yields CASSRGKEETQYF.